This entry lists 18 T cell receptor beta chains sequenced from one sample in a study of cytomegalovirus exposure and HLA in healthy donors. Vbeta (60) and Jbeta (13) primers were used in the PCR. TCRdb's copy holds only in-frame clones and misses some; the assay was immunoSEQ multiplex PCR. The profile shows 160,000 or so clones, around 80% of them singletons. Sequenced sample: PBMCs. The receptors derive from a man in his forties in good health and CMV-seronegative.

This clone was observed a single time. The J gene is TRBJ2-5, the V gene TRBV6-5, with TRBD2 matching 8 bases. J lost 0 bases, V lost 0 bases, and 0 bases had no gene match. The CDR3 is 15 amino acids. Germline values: CDR1 MNHEY, CDR2 SVGAGI. The CDR3 region is CASSYSLADQETQYF. Here the CDR3 DNA reads TGTGCCAGCAGTTACTCACTAGCGGACCAAGAGACCCAGTACTTC.

V gene TRBV27 combines with J gene TRBJ2-3, with 8 nucleotides matching TRBD2. The V and J ends lost 4 bases and 1 base, in that order; junction bases with no gene match: 4. Germline V lookup: CDR1 MNHEY, CDR2 SMNVEV (reference sequence). The CDR3 is 15 amino acids. The CDR3 DNA follows: TGTGCCAGCAGTTCACCGGGAGGGCGCACAGATACGCAGTATTTT. Protein: CASSSPGGRTDTQYF.

This clone was detected only once. At one end, the junction sequence differs from germline, possibly due to a read error. V and J are TRBV7-7 and TRBJ2-6; no clear D. Germline V lookup: CDR1 SSHAT, CDR2 FNYEAQ (reference sequence). This CDR3 spans 14 amino acids. In nucleotides, the CDR3 is TGTGCTAGCAGCCTTGGCCCTGGGGCCAACGTCCTGACTTTC. It translates to CASSLGPGANVLTF.

The chain has TRBV4-3 and TRBJ2-3; 7 bases fit TRBD2. Germline trimming cut 0 bases from V and 6 bases from J; bases unmatched to any gene: 6. The CDR3 extends over 15 amino acids. Looked up from germline, CDR1 is LGHNA and CDR2 is YSLEER. The CDR3: CASSQESSGPDTQYF. The CDR3, as DNA: TGCGCCAGCAGCCAAGAGTCTAGCGGTCCGGATACGCAGTATTTT.

The CDR3 coding sequence is TGTGCCAGCACGGGCGGGTCCTTTGGTACGCAGTATTTT. It encodes CASTGGSFGTQYF. The V gene is TRBV27, the J gene TRBJ2-3; possible D gene TRBD2, 5 bases. V lost 7 bases, J lost 8 bases, and 16 bases lay in between. Germline values: CDR1 MNHEY, CDR2 SMNVEV (reference sequence). The CDR3 consists of 13 residues.

The gene calls are TRBV5-5 and TRBJ1-2; no definite D call. V shed 10 bases and J shed 5 bases, with 27 bases lying between them. In germline, CDR1 is SGHKS, CDR2 YYEKEE (reference sequence). CDR3 size: 16 residues. The CDR3 loop is CASAEGMDHVSYGYTF. The DNA for the CDR3 is TGTGCCTCAGCAGAGGGTATGGACCACGTTTCTTATGGCTACACCTTC.

The chain employs TRBV19 and TRBJ2-7; TRBD1 matches at 10 bases. The CDR3 totals 13 residues. Germline-derived CDR1 and CDR2 are LNHDA and SQIVND (reference sequence). The V gene end was trimmed by 9 bases and the J gene end by 6 bases; junction bases not matched to a gene: 8. The CDR3 region has the DNA TGTGCCAGCACCGGGACAGGGGTCCGCGAGCAGTACTTC. This translates into CASTGTGVREQYF.

The rearrangement joins TRBV11-2 to TRBJ2-7, with D hard to call. This CDR3 is 11 amino acids long. Trimming cost V 4 bases and J 2 bases, with 3 bases left between them. Germline V gene data show CDR1 as SGHAT and CDR2 as FQNNGV. CDR3 coding DNA: TGTGCCAGCAGCTCTGCCTACGAGCAGTACTTC. Translating gives CASSSAYEQYF.

This chain uses TRBV4-2 with TRBJ2-7; the D gene is possibly TRBD2 (6 bases). This CDR3 is 15 amino acids long. The V end lost 4 bases, the J end lost 4 bases, and 17 bases lay between the germline ends. In germline, CDR1 is LGHNA, CDR2 YNFKEQ. The CDR3 bases are TGTGCCAGCAGCCCCGAGCCGGGAGCGAGTTACGAGCAGTACTTC. Encoded protein: CASSPEPGASYEQYF.

This chain connects TRBV7-9 to TRBJ2-6; possible D gene TRBD1, 5 bases. V was shortened by 8 bases and J by 0 bases, with 11 bases between the two germline ends. Germline lookup yields CDR1 SEHNR and CDR2 FQNEAQ (reference sequence). The CDR3 is 15 amino acids. The CDR3 nucleotides read TGTGCCAGCGACAGCGACCCCTCTGGGGCCAACGTCCTGACTTTC. It encodes CASDSDPSGANVLTF.

This sequence joins TRBV5-4 and TRBJ2-1; 9 nucleotides line up with TRBD1. The CDR3 is 16 amino acids. Unmatched junction bases numbered 8, after V lost 0 bases and J lost 7 bases. Germline values: CDR1 SGHNT, CDR2 YYREEE (reference sequence). The CDR3 protein is CASSLEGTGLKNEQFF. CDR3 DNA sequence: TGTGCCAGCAGCTTGGAGGGGACAGGGTTAAAGAATGAGCAGTTCTTC. The full variable domain, its missing parts supplied by reference TRBV5-4 and TRBJ2-1, is ETGVTQSPTHLIKTRGQQVTLRCSSQSGHNTVSWYQQALGQGPQFIFQYYREEENGRGNFPPRFSGLQFPNYSSELNVNALELDDSALYLCASSLEGTGLKNEQFFGPGTRLTVL.

This chain links TRBV7-6 with TRBJ2-1; TRBD2 is a possible D gene (5 bases). V lost 1 base to trimming and J lost 6 bases, with 7 bases between them. The CDR3 runs to 13 residues. CDR1 and CDR2 (germline): SGHVS, FNYEAQ. CDR3 in amino acids: CASSLGAGNEQFF. The CDR3 region has the DNA TGTGCCAGCAGCTTAGGGGCGGGCAATGAGCAGTTCTTC.

The V gene is TRBV2, the J gene TRBJ2-1; 8 bases match TRBD2. The CDR3 length is 12 residues. The germline V gene encodes CDR1 SNHLY and CDR2 FYNNEI. J was trimmed by 8 bases and V by 5 bases; bases with no gene match: 2. CDR3 coding DNA: TGTGCCAGCAGTCTACTAGCGGATGAGCAGTTCTTC. It specifies CASSLLADEQFF.

The chain carries TRBV19 and TRBJ2-7, with 8 bases aligning to TRBD1. The V gene's germline CDR1 is LNHDA and CDR2 SQIVND (reference sequence). The CDR3 totals 14 residues. The V segment lost 5 bases and the J segment 5 bases; nucleotides outside the gene matches: 8. For the CDR3, the DNA is TGTGCCAGTAGTTATGGACAGGGAAATCACGAGCAGTACTTC. Its translation is CASSYGQGNHEQYF.

This chain joins TRBV6-4 and TRBJ2-1; no reliable D call. The CDR3 contains 14 residues. The V end was cut by 3 bases, the J end by 6 bases, with 12 bases between. Germline CDR1 and CDR2: MRHNA and SNTAGT. CDR3 DNA sequence: TGTGCCAGCAGTGAGCAGCCCGGGTCCAATGAGCAGTTCTTC. Translation gives CASSEQPGSNEQFF.

The V call is TRBV14, the J call TRBJ2-7, with D unresolved. The CDR3 is 11 residues long. V lost 8 bases and J 2 bases, leaving 7 bases between the germline ends. Germline V CDR1 and CDR2: SGHDN, FVKESK. As DNA, the CDR3 is TGTGCCAGCTCCGGTACCTACGAGCAGTACTTC. Amino acid sequence: CASSGTYEQYF.

CDR3 region: CSVVRDYEQYF. CDR3 DNA sequence: TGCAGCGTTGTTCGAGACTACGAGCAGTACTTC. This chain joins TRBV29-1 and TRBJ2-7; no clear D gene. CDR3 length: 11 amino acids. CDR1 is SQVTM and CDR2 is ANQGSEA in the germline V gene. The V end lost 4 bases, the J end lost 3 bases, and 7 bases lay between the germline ends.

This clone has more than one count but fewer than ten. The chain has TRBV7-2 and TRBJ2-2; 12 bases agree with TRBD2. CDR1 SGHTA and CDR2 FQGNSA come from the germline V gene. V lost 1 base and J lost 7; bases outside the gene matches: 7. CDR3 length equals 17 residues. The CDR3 is CASSLGLAGGPHGELFF. The CDR3 region has the DNA TGTGCCAGCAGCTTAGGTCTAGCGGGAGGGCCTCACGGGGAGCTGTTTTTT.